The 23 T cell receptor beta chains below were found in one sample sequenced in a study of shared clonotypes between healthy human individuals. Sequenced by immunoSEQ multiplex PCR; TCRdb stores in-frame clones only, minus some. The table includes approximately 510,000 clones, more than 65% detected once. Sequencing was carried out using PBMCs. The receptors derive from a woman between 40 and 55 years old in good health. Some clones in this sample may be carry-over from other donors' samples.

Turning to this clone: In the same sample, other DNA sequences code for this CDR3. The V call is TRBV4-2, the J call TRBJ2-7, with 9 bases matching TRBD2. Trimming at V came to 1 base and at J to 7 bases, leaving 14 bases not matched to a gene. Germline CDR1 is LGHNA and CDR2 is YNFKEQ. The CDR3 loop spans 17 amino acids. In DNA form, the CDR3 reads TGTGCCAGCAGCCAAGGGTGGGGTGTAGCGGGAGACGAAGAGCAGTACTTC. Translating it yields CASSQGWGVAGDEEQYF.

This clone was seen only once. This chain uses TRBV19 with TRBJ1-5; TRBD1 agrees at 7 bases. Trimming removed 6 bases from V and 3 bases from J; junction bases left unmatched: 5. The CDR3 loop spans 14 amino acids. Germline V gene data show CDR1 as LNHDA and CDR2 as SQIVND (reference sequence). DNA for the CDR3: TGTGCCAGTAGGCAGGGGGGGAACAATCAGCCCCAGCATTTT. Translated: CASRQGGNNQPQHF.

The CDR3 region has the DNA TGTGCCAGTAGTATTCGTTTCTCTCTAGCGAAAGGAACCTCTCATCAACTTTCCTACAATGAGCAGTTCTTC. It encodes CASSIRFSLAKGTSHQLSYNEQFF. The rearrangement uses TRBV19 and TRBJ2-1; maybe TRBD2 (6 bases). The germline V gene has CDR1 LNHDA and CDR2 SQIVND (reference sequence). The CDR3 consists of 24 residues. Trimming cost V 3 bases and J 1 base, with 37 bases left between them.

The chain is built from TRBV28 and TRBJ1-4; TRBD1 is a possible D gene (6 bases). CDR3 length equals 13 residues. Per germline, CDR1 MDHEN and CDR2 SYDVKM. The germline V and J ends were trimmed by 6 bases and 7 bases, with 12 bases remaining between them. The CDR3 DNA follows: TGTGCCAGCAGCGGGGGGCCTGGTGAAAAACTGTTTTTT. Encoded protein: CASSGGPGEKLFF.

The chain recombines TRBV7-9 with TRBJ2-4; D is ambiguous. V lost 7 bases, J lost 4 bases, and 20 bases lay in between. Per the germline V gene, CDR1 is SEHNR and CDR2 is FQNEAQ (reference sequence). The CDR3 contains 16 residues. CDR3 sequence: CASIRFETAVKNIQYF. The DNA for the CDR3 is TGTGCCAGCATCCGGTTTGAGACGGCTGTTAAAAACATTCAGTACTTC. The full variable domain, rest sourced from reference TRBV7-9 and TRBJ2-4, is DTGVSQNPRHKITKRGQNVTFRCDPISEHNRLYWYRQTLGQGPEFLTYFQNEAQLEKSRLLSDRFSAERPKGSFSTLEIQRTEQGDSAMYLCASIRFETAVKNIQYFGAGTRLSVL.

This sequence joins TRBV4-1 and TRBJ1-6; D ambiguous. CDR1 and CDR2 from the germline V gene are MGHRA and YSYEKL. CDR3 length equals 16 residues. The V end was cut by 0 bases, the J end by 3 bases, with 9 bases between. The CDR3 region is CASSQEGLHYNSPLHF. As DNA, the CDR3 is TGCGCCAGCAGCCAAGAAGGTCTACACTATAATTCACCCCTCCACTTT.

CDR3 DNA: TGTGCCTGGAGTGGGAAGGGGAGATACACCGGGGAGCTGTTTTTT. This encodes CAWSGKGRYTGELFF. The J gene is TRBJ2-2, the V gene TRBV30; D tentatively fits TRBD1 or TRBD2 (5 bases each). V was cut by 1 base and J by 3 bases, with 12 bases left in between. The CDR3 is 15 residues long. CDR1 is GTSNPN and CDR2 is SVGIG in the germline V gene (reference sequence).

The rearrangement uses TRBV5-8 and TRBJ2-5, with 7 bases that match TRBD1. V was pared by 0 bases and J by 3 bases, with 14 bases of the junction left unmatched. CDR1 is SGHTS and CDR2 is YDEGEE in the germline V gene. This CDR3 contains 18 residues. The CDR3 DNA reads as TGTGCCAGCAGCTTGGTCTGGGGGACAGCGACCCAAGAAGAGACCCAGTACTTC. Amino acid sequence: CASSLVWGTATQEETQYF. Drawing the rest from reference TRBV5-8 and TRBJ2-5, the complete variable domain is EAGVTQSPTHLIKTRGQQATLRCSPISGHTSVYWYQQALGLGLQFLLWYDEGEERNRGNFPPRFSGRQFPNYSSELNVNALELEDSALYLCASSLVWGTATQEETQYFGPGTRLLVL.

This chain joins TRBV11-2 and TRBJ2-3, with D possibly TRBD1 on 6 matching bases. CDR3 size: 15 residues. CDR1 and CDR2 from the germline V gene are SGHAT and FQNNGV. The ends were cut back, 5 bases at V and 4 bases at J, with 16 bases in the middle. The CDR3 coding sequence is TGTGCCAGCAGCCCAACAGGGTTTGGGTCAGATACGCAGTATTTT. Translating gives CASSPTGFGSDTQYF.

The gene calls are TRBV2 and TRBJ1-2; 7 bases fit TRBD1. The V segment lost 6 bases and the J segment 8 bases; nucleotides outside the gene matches: 9. This CDR3 is built from 13 residues. The V gene's germline CDR1 is SNHLY and CDR2 FYNNEI. The CDR3 reads CASSSQGTGGYTF. The CDR3 nucleotides read TGTGCCAGCAGCTCACAGGGGACTGGGGGCTACACCTTC.

This clone occurred once. The chain couples TRBV28 to TRBJ1-5; D may be TRBD1 (5 bases). The germline V and J ends were trimmed by 5 bases and 6 bases, with 17 bases remaining between them. The CDR3 spans 15 residues. In germline, CDR1 is MDHEN, CDR2 SYDVKM. The CDR3 DNA sequence: TGTGCCAGCAGTCTGCCGGGGGGGATTCCTCAGCCCCAGCATTTT. It specifies CASSLPGGIPQPQHF.

This clone showed up just once. A clone one base away is much larger, so this may be a read error. This CDR3 is also generated by other DNA sequences in the sample. The CDR3 spells CASSLGSGNTIYF. As DNA, the CDR3 is TGTGCCAGCAGCTTAGGGTCTGGAAACACCATATATTTT. This chain links TRBV7-9 with TRBJ1-3; no clear D gene. The CDR3 length is 13 residues. Per germline, CDR1 SEHNR and CDR2 FQNEAQ (reference sequence). V dropped 1 base and J dropped 1 base, with 2 bases sitting between them.

As DNA, the CDR3 is TGTGCCAGCAGCAAGGGGCTAGCGGGAACGTTCTACGAGCAGTACTTC. Translated: CASSKGLAGTFYEQYF. The chain employs TRBV7-8 and TRBJ2-7; TRBD2 matches 9 bases. J lost 3 bases, V lost 5 bases, and 11 bases had no gene match. From germline, CDR1 is SGHVS and CDR2 FQNEAQ. There are 16 residues in the CDR3. Using reference TRBV7-8 and TRBJ2-7 for the parts outside the CDR3, the full variable domain is GAGVSQSPRYKVAKRGQDVALRCDPISGHVSLFWYQQALGQGPEFLTYFQNEAQLDKSGLPSDRFFAERPEGSVSTLKIQRTQQEDSAVYLCASSKGLAGTFYEQYFGPGTRLTVT.

V is TRBV6-1 and J is TRBJ2-2; D is uncertain. V dropped 4 bases and J dropped 5 bases, with 11 bases sitting between them. The germline gives CDR1 MNHNS, CDR2 SASEGT. The length of the CDR3 is 14 residues. CDR3 protein: CASSGFEGTGELFF. In nucleotides, the CDR3 is TGTGCCAGCAGTGGCTTTGAAGGAACCGGGGAGCTGTTTTTT.

The chain couples TRBV15 to TRBJ2-1, with TRBD2 matching 10 bases. Per germline, CDR1 LNHNV and CDR2 YYDKDF (reference sequence). The CDR3 covers 17 residues. The trim removed 7 bases at V and 4 bases at J, leaving 13 bases unmatched. The chain's CDR3 is CATTDEREGQRYNEQFF. Here the CDR3 DNA reads TGTGCCACCACTGACGAGCGGGAGGGCCAGAGGTACAATGAGCAGTTCTTC.

This clone was detected once. The V gene is TRBV19, the J gene TRBJ2-1, with D hard to call. The CDR3 covers 12 residues. V dropped 3 bases and J dropped 6 bases, with 6 bases sitting between them. Germline CDR1 is LNHDA and CDR2 is SQIVND (reference sequence). CDR3 protein: CASSIYSNEQFF. The CDR3 DNA reads TGTGCCAGTAGTATTTACAGCAATGAGCAGTTCTTC.

This sequence joins TRBV9 and TRBJ1-3; D is undetermined. From germline, CDR1 is SGDLS and CDR2 YYNGEE. The V end was cut by 4 bases, the J end by 4 bases, with 15 bases between. The CDR3 is 15 amino acids. The CDR3, as DNA: TGTGCCAGCAGCCCGGCCCCGTCGGGAGGAAACACCATATATTTT. Encoded protein: CASSPAPSGGNTIYF. Filled out from reference TRBV9 and TRBJ1-3, the complete variable domain reads DSGVTQTPKHLITATGQRVTLRCSPRSGDLSVYWYQQSLDQGLQFLIQYYNGEERAKGNILERFSAQQFPDLHSELNLSSLELGDSALYFCASSPAPSGGNTIYFGEGSWLTVV.

A word on this clone: One end of the junction fails to match germline, which may point to a read error. This chain connects TRBV7-7 to TRBJ1-4; D gene ambiguous. Per the germline V gene, CDR1 is SSHAT and CDR2 is FNYEAQ (reference sequence). The CDR3 consists of 13 residues. The CDR3 protein is CASSLDRNEKLFF. CDR3 DNA: TGTGCTAGCAGCTTAGACCGGAATGAAAAACTGTTTTTT.

The V gene is TRBV19, the J gene TRBJ2-7; tentative D call: TRBD1 (5 bases). The CDR3 is made up of 12 amino acids. Trimming removed 10 bases at V and 0 bases at J, with 10 bases between. CDR1 is LNHDA, CDR2 SQIVND, per germline (reference sequence). The CDR3 is CATQGSSYEQYF. CDR3 DNA sequence: TGTGCCACCCAGGGATCCTCCTACGAGCAGTACTTC.

This clone was seen only once. CDR3 sequence: CASSGGNSNQPQHF. The CDR3 nucleotides are TGTGCCAGCAGTGGAGGCAATAGCAATCAGCCCCAGCATTTT. This chain joins TRBV2 and TRBJ1-5, with D unclear. Germline V gene sequence: CDR1 SNHLY, CDR2 FYNNEI. The CDR3 totals 14 residues. V was trimmed by 4 bases and J by 0 bases, leaving 7 bases between them.

This clone appeared once. J is TRBJ1-3 and V is TRBV4-1; TRBD1 is a possible D gene (6 bases). The CDR3 runs to 15 residues. V lost 3 bases and J 6 bases, leaving 15 bases between the germline ends. Germline CDR1 reads MGHRA; CDR2 reads YSYEKL. The CDR3 loop reads CASSQPTGKENTIYF. CDR3 sequence (DNA): TGCGCCAGCAGCCAGCCTACAGGGAAAGAAAACACCATATATTTT.

The chain employs TRBV6-1 and TRBJ1-2; 7 bases are a match to TRBD1. The CDR3 has 15 residues. Germline lookup yields CDR1 MNHNS and CDR2 SASEGT. The junction had 5 bases not matched to a gene; V was cut back by 1 base and J by 3 bases. Here the CDR3 reads CASSEGAGQHYGYTF. CDR3 coding DNA: TGTGCCAGCAGTGAAGGGGCGGGACAGCACTATGGCTACACCTTC.

The CDR3 region is CASSLTGLAGDTQYF. The CDR3 DNA follows: TGTGCCAGCAGCTTAACGGGACTAGCGGGAGATACGCAGTATTTT. The gene calls are TRBV7-3 and TRBJ2-3; TRBD2 matches 12 bases. Germline CDR1 SGHTA, CDR2 FQGTGA. J was trimmed by 5 bases and V by 0 bases; bases with no gene match: 0. The CDR3 sequence is 15 residues long.